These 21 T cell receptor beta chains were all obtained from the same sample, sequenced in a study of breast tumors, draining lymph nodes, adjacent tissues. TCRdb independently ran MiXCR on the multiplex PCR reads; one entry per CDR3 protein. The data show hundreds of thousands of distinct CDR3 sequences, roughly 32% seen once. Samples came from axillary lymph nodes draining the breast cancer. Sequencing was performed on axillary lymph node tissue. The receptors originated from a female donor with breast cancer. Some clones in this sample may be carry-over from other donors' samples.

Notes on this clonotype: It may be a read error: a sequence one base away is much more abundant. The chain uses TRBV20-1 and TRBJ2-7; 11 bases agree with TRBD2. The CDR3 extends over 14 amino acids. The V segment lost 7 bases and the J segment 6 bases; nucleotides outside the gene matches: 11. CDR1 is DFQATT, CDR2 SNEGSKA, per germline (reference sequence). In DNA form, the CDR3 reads TGCAGTGTCGGTAGCGGGAGGGCCAAGACCGAGCAGTACTTC. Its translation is CSVGSGRAKTEQYF.

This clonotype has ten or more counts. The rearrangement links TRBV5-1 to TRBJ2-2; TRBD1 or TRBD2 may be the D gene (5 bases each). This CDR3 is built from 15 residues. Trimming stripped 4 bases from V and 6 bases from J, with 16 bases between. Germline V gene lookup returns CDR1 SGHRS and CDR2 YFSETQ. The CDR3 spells CASSRTGTAAGELFF. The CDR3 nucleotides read TGCGCCAGCAGCCGAACCGGGACGGCGGCCGGGGAGCTGTTTTTT.

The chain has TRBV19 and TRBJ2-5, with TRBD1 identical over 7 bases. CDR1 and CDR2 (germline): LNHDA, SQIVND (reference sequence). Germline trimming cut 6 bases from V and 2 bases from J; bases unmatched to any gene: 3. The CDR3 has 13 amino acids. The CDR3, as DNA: TGTGCCAGTAGCGGACAGGAACAAGAGACCCAGTACTTC. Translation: CASSGQEQETQYF. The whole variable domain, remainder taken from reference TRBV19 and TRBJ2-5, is DGGITQSPKYLFRKEGQNVTLSCEQNLNHDAMYWYRQDPGQGLRLIYYSQIVNDFQKGDIAEGYSVSREKKESFPLTVTSAQKNPTAFYLCASSGQEQETQYFGPGTRLLVL.

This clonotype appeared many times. CDR3 loop: CSARRENYEQYF. The CDR3 DNA reads TGCAGTGCCCGAAGGGAGAACTACGAGCAGTACTTC. The chain has TRBV20-1 and TRBJ2-7; maybe TRBD2 (5 bases). Germline V gene lookup returns CDR1 DFQATT and CDR2 SNEGSKA (reference sequence). This CDR3 spans 12 amino acids. V was cut by 6 bases and J by 3 bases, with 12 bases left in between.

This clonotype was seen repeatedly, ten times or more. The CDR3 spells CASSSGQDLVGYGYTF. CDR3 DNA sequence: TGTGCCAGCAGTAGCGGACAAGACCTAGTAGGCTATGGCTACACCTTC. The rearrangement joins TRBV2 to TRBJ1-2, with D perhaps matching TRBD1 (5 bases). Trimming removed 5 bases at V and 4 bases at J, with 20 bases between. CDR1 is SNHLY and CDR2 is FYNNEI in the germline V gene. This CDR3 has 16 amino acids.

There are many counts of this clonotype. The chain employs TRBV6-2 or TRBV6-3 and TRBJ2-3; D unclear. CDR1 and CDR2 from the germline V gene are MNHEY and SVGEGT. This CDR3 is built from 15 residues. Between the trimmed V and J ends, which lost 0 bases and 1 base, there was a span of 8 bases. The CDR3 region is CASSYSIVRTDTQYF. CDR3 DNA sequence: TGTGCCAGCAGTTACTCGATTGTGCGCACAGATACGCAGTATTTT.

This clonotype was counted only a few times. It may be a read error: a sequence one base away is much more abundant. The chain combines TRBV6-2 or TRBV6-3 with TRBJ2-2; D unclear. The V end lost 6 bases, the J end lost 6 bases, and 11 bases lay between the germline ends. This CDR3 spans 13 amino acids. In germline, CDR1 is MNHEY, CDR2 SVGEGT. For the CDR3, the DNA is TGTGCCAGCAGACCCGACATGTCCGGGGAGCTGTTTTTT. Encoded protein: CASRPDMSGELFF.

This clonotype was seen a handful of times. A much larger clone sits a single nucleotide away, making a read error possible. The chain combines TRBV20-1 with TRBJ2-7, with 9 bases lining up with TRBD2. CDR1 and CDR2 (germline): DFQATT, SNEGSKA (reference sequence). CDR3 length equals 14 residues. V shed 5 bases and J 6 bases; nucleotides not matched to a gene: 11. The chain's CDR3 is CSAPQLAGNSEQYF. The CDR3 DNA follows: TGCAGTGCTCCACAACTAGCGGGTAACTCCGAGCAGTACTTC.

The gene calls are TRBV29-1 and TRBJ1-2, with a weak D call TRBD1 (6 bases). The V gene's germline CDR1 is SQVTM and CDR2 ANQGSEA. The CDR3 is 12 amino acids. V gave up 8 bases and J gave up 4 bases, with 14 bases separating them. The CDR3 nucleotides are TGCAGCTACCCAGAACAGGGCTATGGCTACACCTTC. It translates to CSYPEQGYGYTF. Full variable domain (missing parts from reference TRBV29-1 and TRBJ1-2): SAVISQKPSRDICQRGTSLTIQCQVDSQVTMMFWYRQQPGQSLTLIATANQGSEATYESGFVIDKFPISRPNLTFSTLTVSNMSPEDSSIYLCSYPEQGYGYTFGSGTRLTVV.

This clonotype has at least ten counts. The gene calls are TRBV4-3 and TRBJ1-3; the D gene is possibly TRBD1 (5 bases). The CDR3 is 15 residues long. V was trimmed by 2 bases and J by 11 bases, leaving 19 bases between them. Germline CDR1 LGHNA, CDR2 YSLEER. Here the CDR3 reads CASSQSWGIGMAIYF. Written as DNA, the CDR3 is TGCGCCAGCAGCCAATCGTGGGGCATCGGGATGGCCATATATTTT.

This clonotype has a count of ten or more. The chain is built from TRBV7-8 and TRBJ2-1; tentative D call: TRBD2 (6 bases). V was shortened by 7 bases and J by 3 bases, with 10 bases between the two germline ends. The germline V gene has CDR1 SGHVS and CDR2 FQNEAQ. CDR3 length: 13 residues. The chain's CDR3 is CASTPGLYNEQFF. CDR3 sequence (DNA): TGTGCCAGCACCCCGGGACTCTACAATGAGCAGTTCTTC.

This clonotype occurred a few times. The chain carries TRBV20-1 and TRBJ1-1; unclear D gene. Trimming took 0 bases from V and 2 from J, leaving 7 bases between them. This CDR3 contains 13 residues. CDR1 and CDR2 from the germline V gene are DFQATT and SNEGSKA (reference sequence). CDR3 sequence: CSARDPRNTEAFF. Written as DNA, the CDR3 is TGCAGTGCTAGAGACCCAAGAAACACTGAAGCTTTCTTT.

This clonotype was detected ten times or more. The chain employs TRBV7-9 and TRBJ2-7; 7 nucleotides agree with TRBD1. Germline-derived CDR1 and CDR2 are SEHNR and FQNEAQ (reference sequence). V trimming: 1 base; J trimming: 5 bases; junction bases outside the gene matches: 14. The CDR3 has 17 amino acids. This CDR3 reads CASSLGRWGQGVDEQYF. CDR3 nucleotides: TGTGCCAGCAGCTTAGGTCGGTGGGGCCAGGGGGTCGACGAGCAGTACTTC.

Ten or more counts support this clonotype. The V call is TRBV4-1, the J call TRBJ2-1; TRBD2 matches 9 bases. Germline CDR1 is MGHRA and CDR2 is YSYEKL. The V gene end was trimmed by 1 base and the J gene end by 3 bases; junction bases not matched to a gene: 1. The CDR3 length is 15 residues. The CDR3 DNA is TGCGCCAGCAGCCAAGGAGCGGGAGGCTACAATGAGCAGTTCTTC. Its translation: CASSQGAGGYNEQFF.

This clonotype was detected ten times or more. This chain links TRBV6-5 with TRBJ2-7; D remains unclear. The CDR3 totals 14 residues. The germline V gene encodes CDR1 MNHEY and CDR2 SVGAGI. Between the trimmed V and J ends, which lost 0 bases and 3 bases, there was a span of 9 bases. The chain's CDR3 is CASSYSGRDYEQYF. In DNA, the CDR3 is TGTGCCAGCAGTTACTCTGGGCGTGACTACGAGCAGTACTTC.

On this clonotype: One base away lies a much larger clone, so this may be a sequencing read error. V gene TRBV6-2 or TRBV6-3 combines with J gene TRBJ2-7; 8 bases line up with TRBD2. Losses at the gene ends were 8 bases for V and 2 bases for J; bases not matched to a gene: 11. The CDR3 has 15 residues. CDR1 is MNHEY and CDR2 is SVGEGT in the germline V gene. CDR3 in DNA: TGTGCCAGCCTCCAGGGCGGGAGGCTGACCTACGAGCAGTACTTC. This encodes CASLQGGRLTYEQYF.

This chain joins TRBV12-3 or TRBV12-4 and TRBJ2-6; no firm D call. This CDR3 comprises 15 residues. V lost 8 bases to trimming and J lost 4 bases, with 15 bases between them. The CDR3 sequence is CASQHSNKGANVLTF. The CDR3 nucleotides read TGTGCCAGCCAGCACTCGAACAAGGGGGCCAACGTCCTGACTTTC.

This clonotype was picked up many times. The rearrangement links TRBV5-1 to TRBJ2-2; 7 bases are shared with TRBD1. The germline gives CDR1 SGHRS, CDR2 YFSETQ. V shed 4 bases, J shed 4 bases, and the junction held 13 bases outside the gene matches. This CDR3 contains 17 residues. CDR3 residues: CASSPKTGNRGTGELFF. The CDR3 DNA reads TGCGCCAGCAGCCCAAAAACGGGGAACAGGGGCACCGGGGAGCTGTTTTTT.

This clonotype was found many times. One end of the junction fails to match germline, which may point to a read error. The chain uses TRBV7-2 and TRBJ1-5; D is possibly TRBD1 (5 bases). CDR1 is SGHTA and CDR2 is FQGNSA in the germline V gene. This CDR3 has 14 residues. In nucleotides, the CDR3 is TGTGCCAACAGCTTAGACAGTAGCAATCAGCCCCAGCATTTT. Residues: CANSLDSSNQPQHF.

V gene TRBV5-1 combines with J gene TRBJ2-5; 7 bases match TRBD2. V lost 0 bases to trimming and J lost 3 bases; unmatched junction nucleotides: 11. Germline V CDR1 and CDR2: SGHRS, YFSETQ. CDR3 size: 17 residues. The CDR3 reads CASSLAEAVREEETQYF. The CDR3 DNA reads TGCGCCAGCAGCTTGGCCGAAGCAGTTCGGGAGGAAGAGACCCAGTACTTC.

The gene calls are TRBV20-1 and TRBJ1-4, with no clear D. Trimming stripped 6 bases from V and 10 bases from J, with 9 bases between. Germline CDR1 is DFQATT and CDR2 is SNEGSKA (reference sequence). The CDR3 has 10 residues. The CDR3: CSAWARKLFF. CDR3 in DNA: TGCAGTGCCTGGGCCCGAAAACTGTTTTTT.